A selection of T cell receptor beta chains follows, all from one sample in a study of regulatory T cells in long-lasting Graves disease. In TCRdb, the multiplex PCR reads were re-called with MiXCR into one record per CDR3 protein. The table records 350,000 to 500,000 distinct CDR3 sequences, 14% of them present only once. The same sample was also studied in work on T cells in Graves' hyperthyroidism and ophthalmopathy.

Sample: peripheral blood mononuclear cells (PBMCs), taken at new diagnosis, from a patient treated with antithyroid drugs. These receptors were taken from a woman aged 50 to 60 with Graves disease. CDR3s include the opening cysteine and the closing phenylalanine or tryptophan. The D gene is left open where the match is weak. Not all rows give a size; the values are once, few, many and, for expanded clones, a class.

TRBJ2-6,few,TRBD1,TRBV29-1,TGCAGCGTTAAAGGGGGACAGGGGGGTTTGGCGGGAGCTCCCTCTGGGGCCAACGTCCTGACTTTC,CSVKGGQGGLAGAPSGANVLTF
TRBJ1-5,once,TRBD1,TRBV2,TGTGCCAGCTGTGGACAGGGGATAGGCAATCAGCCCCAGCATTTT,CASCGQGIGNQPQHF
TRBJ2-7,few,NA,TRBV20-1,TGCAGTGCTAGAGGACATTACGAGCAGTACTTC,CSARGHYEQYF
TRBJ1-5,few,NA,TRBV19,TGTGCCAGTAGGGGGAACAGGGAGCTCAATCAGCCCCAGCATTTT,CASRGNRELNQPQHF
TRBJ1-1,many,TRBD1,TRBV6-1,TGTGCCAGCAGTGGCCCGTCTGGGACAGGGAACACTGAAGCTTTCTTT,CASSGPSGTGNTEAFF
TRBJ2-7,NA,NA,TRBV28,TGTGCCAGCAGTCCACGGACAGAATCCTCCGAGCAGTACTTC,CASSPRTESSEQYF
TRBJ2-5,NA,TRBD1,TRBV7-3,TGTGCCAGAATTCCGGAGGACAGGGCCCAAGAGACCCAGTACTTC,CARIPEDRAQETQYF
TRBJ2-1,many,TRBD2,TRBV28,TGTGCCAGCAGTCCACGGGCGGGAGGGCGACGCTGGAATGAGCAGTTCTTC,CASSPRAGGRRWNEQFF
TRBJ2-1,many,NA,TRBV24-1,TGTGCCACCAGTGATTTTTCTGGGGACGATGAGCAGTTCTTC,CATSDFSGDDEQFF
TRBJ1-2,few,NA,TRBV28,TGTGCCAGCAGTTTAGATTCCAGAGTTAACTATGGCTACACCTTC,CASSLDSRVNYGYTF
TRBJ2-2,many,NA,TRBV7-3,TGTGCCAGCAGCTTAACGGAAGGGGCAGGGGAGCTGTTTTTT,CASSLTEGAGELFF
TRBJ1-5,NA,NA,TRBV20-1,TGCAGTGCTAGAGATCCATGGGAACGGCCCCAGCATTTT,CSARDPWERPQHF
TRBJ2-5,many,NA,TRBV11-2,TGTGCCAGCAGCTTAGGGAGGGGGAGCGGGGAGACCCAGTACTTC,CASSLGRGSGETQYF
TRBJ2-7,NA,NA,TRBV7-2,TGTGCCAGCAGCTTCCTAGGAGCGTCGAGCTCCTACGAGCAGTACTTC,CASSFLGASSSYEQYF